A selection of T cell receptor beta chains follows, all from one sample in a study of blood T cell repertoires in COVID-19. Measured with immunoSEQ multiplex PCR; TCRdb has only the in-frame clones, and not every one. The sample includes about 440,000 clones, 70% to 90% of them seen just once. Sequencing was carried out using PBMCs or T cells enriched from blood (not recorded which). These receptors all stem from a woman aged 18-29 years with acute COVID-19. Both conserved end residues are part of each CDR3. A D gene is named only where the DNA matches it firmly. Clone size is given for some rows only: seen once, a few or many times, or a class if the clone is expanded.

v_call: TRBV7-2
j_call: TRBJ2-5
clone_size: NA
d_call: NA
cdr3_nt: TGTGCCAGCAGCTTCTATAAACCCGGAGAGACCCAGTACTTC
cdr3_aa: CASSFYKPGETQYF

v_call: TRBV18
j_call: TRBJ2-7
clone_size: NA
d_call: NA
cdr3_nt: TGTGCCAGCTCACCACAGGGGGAAGCCTACGAGCAGTACTTC
cdr3_aa: CASSPQGEAYEQYF

v_call: TRBV6-5
j_call: TRBJ1-6
clone_size: NA
d_call: NA
cdr3_nt: TGTGCCAGCAGCCACAGGGATTCACCCCTCCACTTT
cdr3_aa: CASSHRDSPLHF

v_call: TRBV7-8
j_call: TRBJ2-3
clone_size: NA
d_call: TRBD1
cdr3_nt: TGTGCCAGCACCTCCAGGGGGACAGATACGCAGTATTTT
cdr3_aa: CASTSRGTDTQYF

v_call: TRBV5-1
j_call: TRBJ2-3
clone_size: once
d_call: NA
cdr3_nt: TGCGCCAGCAACTTCCTGGGGGGACAGAGTACAGATACGCAGTATTTT
cdr3_aa: CASNFLGGQSTDTQYF

v_call: TRBV10-3
j_call: TRBJ1-1
clone_size: NA
d_call: NA
cdr3_nt: TGTGCCATCAGTCCACAGGGTGGGACTGAAGCTTTCTTT
cdr3_aa: CAISPQGGTEAFF

v_call: TRBV7-2
j_call: TRBJ2-3
clone_size: NA
d_call: TRBD2
cdr3_nt: TGTGCCAGCAGCCCTACCGGGACTAGTCTTGAGGATACGCAGTATTTT
cdr3_aa: CASSPTGTSLEDTQYF

v_call: TRBV25-1
j_call: TRBJ2-1
clone_size: NA
d_call: NA
cdr3_nt: TGTGCCAGCTATGTGGACAGAAATGAGCAGTTCTTC
cdr3_aa: CASYVDRNEQFF

v_call: TRBV9
j_call: TRBJ2-1
clone_size: NA
d_call: TRBD2
cdr3_nt: TGTGCCAGCAGCGAAGCCGGGACTAGCGGGGGAGAGCAGTTCTTC
cdr3_aa: CASSEAGTSGGEQFF

v_call: TRBV5-6
j_call: TRBJ1-3
clone_size: once
d_call: NA
cdr3_nt: TGTGCCAGCAGTGATCGACACTCTGGAAACACCATATATTTT
cdr3_aa: CASSDRHSGNTIYF

v_call: TRBV5-5
j_call: TRBJ1-4
clone_size: NA
d_call: NA
cdr3_nt: TGTGCCAGCAGCTTAAGTCAACAGATTAATGAAAAACTGTTTTTT
cdr3_aa: CASSLSQQINEKLFF

v_call: TRBV2
j_call: TRBJ1-2
clone_size: NA
d_call: NA
cdr3_nt: TGTGCCAGCCCCACAGGAATTTATGGCTACACCTTC
cdr3_aa: CASPTGIYGYTF

v_call: TRBV18
j_call: TRBJ1-1
clone_size: once
d_call: NA
cdr3_nt: TGTGCCAGCTCACCCCTTTCCGGGTTCGGTGGCACTGAAGCTTTCTTT
cdr3_aa: CASSPLSGFGGTEAFF

v_call: TRBV4-1
j_call: TRBJ1-4
clone_size: NA
d_call: NA
cdr3_nt: TGCGCCAGCAGCCAAGTTGGGGCTCCGAATGAAAAACTGTTTTTT
cdr3_aa: CASSQVGAPNEKLFF

v_call: TRBV13
j_call: TRBJ2-7
clone_size: NA
d_call: TRBD1
cdr3_nt: TGTGCCAGCAGCCCCTCGGACAGGTCCTACGAGCAGTACTTC
cdr3_aa: CASSPSDRSYEQYF

v_call: TRBV28
j_call: TRBJ2-5
clone_size: few
d_call: TRBD1
cdr3_nt: TGTGCCAGCAGTTTGCCCCCGGGACAGGGGGCGCAGGGGGCCGGGGAGACCCAGTACTTC
cdr3_aa: CASSLPPGQGAQGAGETQYF

v_call: TRBV30
j_call: TRBJ2-3
clone_size: NA
d_call: NA
cdr3_nt: TGTGCCTGGAGGCCTGGCGGCGGGCGGGCAGATACGCAGTATTTT
cdr3_aa: CAWRPGGGRADTQYF

v_call: TRBV5-5
j_call: TRBJ2-5
clone_size: few
d_call: TRBD2
cdr3_nt: TGTGCCAGCAGCTCGGGACTAGCGAGTGGGGGGGCCCAGTACTTC
cdr3_aa: CASSSGLASGGAQYF

v_call: TRBV7-8
j_call: TRBJ1-4
clone_size: NA
d_call: TRBD1
cdr3_nt: TGTGCCAGCAGCTTCAACCGGGACAGGGGCACAACTAATGAAAAACTGTTTTTT
cdr3_aa: CASSFNRDRGTTNEKLFF

v_call: TRBV3-1/TRBV3-2
j_call: TRBJ1-3
clone_size: NA
d_call: NA
cdr3_nt: TGTGCAAGCGGGGGGACTGGAAACACCATATATTTT
cdr3_aa: CASGGTGNTIYF

v_call: TRBV7-8
j_call: TRBJ2-2
clone_size: NA
d_call: NA
cdr3_nt: TGTGCCAGCAGCGCGACAGGGAACACCGGGGAGCTGTTTTTT
cdr3_aa: CASSATGNTGELFF

v_call: TRBV5-1
j_call: TRBJ1-2
clone_size: NA
d_call: TRBD1
cdr3_nt: TGCGCCAGCAGCTCCTCTCAGGGGGCCGGCTATGGCTACACCTTC
cdr3_aa: CASSSSQGAGYGYTF

v_call: TRBV5-5
j_call: TRBJ2-2
clone_size: NA
d_call: TRBD1
cdr3_nt: TGTGCCAGCAGCTTGGACGGGACAGGGGGAAGAATCGGGGAGCTGTTTTTT
cdr3_aa: CASSLDGTGGRIGELFF

v_call: TRBV6-2/TRBV6-3
j_call: TRBJ1-1
clone_size: NA
d_call: NA
cdr3_nt: TGTGCCAGCAGTCGCCAGGCTCTTGACACTGAAGCTTTCTTT
cdr3_aa: CASSRQALDTEAFF

v_call: TRBV25-1
j_call: TRBJ2-7
clone_size: NA
d_call: NA
cdr3_nt: TGTGCCAGCAGCAACCTGAGAGAAGGAGGGCAGTACTTC
cdr3_aa: CASSNLREGGQYF

v_call: TRBV11-2
j_call: TRBJ2-7
clone_size: NA
d_call: TRBD1
cdr3_nt: TGTGCCAGCAGCTCCGCCCGGGGACAGGGAGCGCACGAGCAGTACTTC
cdr3_aa: CASSSARGQGAHEQYF

v_call: TRBV10-3
j_call: TRBJ1-2
clone_size: NA
d_call: NA
cdr3_nt: TGTGCCATCGGGGAGGGGGGCATATATGGCTACACCTTC
cdr3_aa: CAIGEGGIYGYTF

v_call: TRBV7-9
j_call: TRBJ1-2
clone_size: few
d_call: NA
cdr3_nt: TGTGCCAGCAGCTTAGCGCCGGGTGGCTACACCTTC
cdr3_aa: CASSLAPGGYTF

v_call: TRBV7-2
j_call: TRBJ2-3
clone_size: NA
d_call: TRBD2
cdr3_nt: TGTGCCAGCAGCCTACAAGACGGGAGGGGAGATACGCAGTATTTT
cdr3_aa: CASSLQDGRGDTQYF

v_call: TRBV7-8
j_call: TRBJ1-5
clone_size: NA
d_call: TRBD1
cdr3_nt: TGTGCCAGCAGCGTTGCGGACAGGGTTGGAGTTCAGCCCCAGCATTTT
cdr3_aa: CASSVADRVGVQPQHF

v_call: TRBV4-2
j_call: TRBJ1-1
clone_size: NA
d_call: NA
cdr3_nt: TGTGCCAGCAGCCAAGGCGGCGAGGGCACTGAAGCTTTCTTT
cdr3_aa: CASSQGGEGTEAFF

v_call: TRBV11-2
j_call: TRBJ1-4
clone_size: NA
d_call: NA
cdr3_nt: TGTGCCAGCAGTTTTACAGGGCTTGAGGAAAAACTGTTTTTT
cdr3_aa: CASSFTGLEEKLFF

v_call: TRBV9
j_call: TRBJ2-7
clone_size: once
d_call: TRBD2
cdr3_nt: TGTGCCAGCAGCTCCGGACTAGCGGGGTCCTACGAGCAGTACTTC
cdr3_aa: CASSSGLAGSYEQYF

v_call: TRBV9
j_call: TRBJ1-2
clone_size: NA
d_call: TRBD1
cdr3_nt: TGTGCCAGCAGCGAGGGACAGGGAGACGGCTATGGCTACACCTTC
cdr3_aa: CASSEGQGDGYGYTF

v_call: TRBV24-1
j_call: TRBJ1-5
clone_size: NA
d_call: TRBD1
cdr3_nt: TGTGCCACCAGTGATTCCTCCGGGACAGTAAGCAATCAGCCCCAGCATTTT
cdr3_aa: CATSDSSGTVSNQPQHF

v_call: TRBV3-1/TRBV3-2
j_call: TRBJ2-1
clone_size: NA
d_call: NA
cdr3_nt: TGTGCCAGCAGCCAAGTCGGCAGGCGCGGAGGTTCCTACAATGAGCAGTTCTTC
cdr3_aa: CASSQVGRRGGSYNEQFF

v_call: TRBV7-3
j_call: TRBJ2-2
clone_size: once
d_call: NA
cdr3_nt: TGTGCCAGCAGCACGGCGGTAACCGGGGAGCTGTTTTTT
cdr3_aa: CASSTAVTGELFF